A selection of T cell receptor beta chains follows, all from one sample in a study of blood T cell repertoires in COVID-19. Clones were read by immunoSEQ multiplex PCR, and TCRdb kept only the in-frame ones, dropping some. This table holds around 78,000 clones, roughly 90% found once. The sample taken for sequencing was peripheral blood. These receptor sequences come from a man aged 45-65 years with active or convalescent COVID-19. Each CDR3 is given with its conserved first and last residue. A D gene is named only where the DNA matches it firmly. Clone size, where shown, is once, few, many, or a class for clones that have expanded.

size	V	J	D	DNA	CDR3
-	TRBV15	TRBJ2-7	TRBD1	TGTGCCACCAGCAGTGTAAGGGGGCCTTACGAGCAGTACTTC	CATSSVRGPYEQYF
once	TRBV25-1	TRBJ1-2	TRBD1	TGTGCCAGCAGAAGAGGGGGCGCAGGCTATGGCTACACCTTC	CASRRGGAGYGYTF
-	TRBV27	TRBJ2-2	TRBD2	TGTGCCAGCAGTTTAATGGGAGGGAGTAACACCGGGGAGCTGTTTTTT	CASSLMGGSNTGELFF
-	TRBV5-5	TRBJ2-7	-	TGTGCCAGCAGCTCCTCAGGGTCGGCCTACGAGCAGTACTTC	CASSSSGSAYEQYF
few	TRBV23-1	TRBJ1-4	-	TGCGCCAGCAGTCAAGTTTTCGGGGTTGTTGAAAAACTGTTTTTT	CASSQVFGVVEKLFF
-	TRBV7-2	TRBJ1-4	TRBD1	TGTGCCAGCAGCCCGGACAGGGGGAATGAAAAACTGTTTTTT	CASSPDRGNEKLFF
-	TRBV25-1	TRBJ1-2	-	TGTGCCAGCCGAGCGGACAGTTCGGATGGCTACACCTTC	CASRADSSDGYTF
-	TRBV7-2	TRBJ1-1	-	TGTGCCAGCAGCTTATTTAGCGGGGAAAGTAGTGAAGCTTTCTTT	CASSLFSGESSEAFF
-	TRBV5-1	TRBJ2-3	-	TGCGCCAGCAGCTTGCTGGACAGCACATACCGCCACGATACGCAGTATTTT	CASSLLDSTYRHDTQYF
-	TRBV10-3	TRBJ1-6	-	TGTGCCATCAGTGAGCGGGAGGCAGGGGTACTAAATTCACCCCTCCACTTT	CAISEREAGVLNSPLHF
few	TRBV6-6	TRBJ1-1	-	TGTGCCAGCAGGACGGACATGAACACTGAAGCTTTCTTT	CASRTDMNTEAFF
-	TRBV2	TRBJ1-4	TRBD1	TGTGCCAACAAAGCCAGGACAGGGGAGTTCGAAAAACTGTTTTTT	CANKARTGEFEKLFF
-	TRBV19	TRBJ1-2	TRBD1	TGTGCCAGTACTAGAAGGACAGGGCACAACTATGGCTACACCTTC	CASTRRTGHNYGYTF
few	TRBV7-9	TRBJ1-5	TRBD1	TGTGCCAGCAGCGCATACAGGGGAGACGGCAATCAGCCCCAGCATTTT	CASSAYRGDGNQPQHF
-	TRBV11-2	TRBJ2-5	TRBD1	TGTGCCAGCAGCCCCGGGACAGGGAGTTACCAAGAGACCCAGTACTTC	CASSPGTGSYQETQYF
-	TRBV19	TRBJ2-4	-	TGTGCCAGTAGCCCGCCAGGGCGGAACAAAAACATTCAGTACTTC	CASSPPGRNKNIQYF
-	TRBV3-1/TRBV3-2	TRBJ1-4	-	TGTGCCAGCAGCCTACAGACAGGTGCTAATGAAAAACTGTTTTTT	CASSLQTGANEKLFF
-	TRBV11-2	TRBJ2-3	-	TGTGCCAGCAGCTTAGGGGGGGCAGATACGCAGTATTTT	CASSLGGADTQYF
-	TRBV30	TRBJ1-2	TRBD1	TGTGCCTGGAGTCCGTACGACAGGGTTGGAGGCTACACCTTC	CAWSPYDRVGGYTF
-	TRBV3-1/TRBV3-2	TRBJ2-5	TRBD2	TGTGCCAGCAGCCAGGAACTAGCGGGGGGGACAGAGACCCAGTACTTC	CASSQELAGGTETQYF
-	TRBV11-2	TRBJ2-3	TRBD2	TGTGCCAGCCGACTAGCGGGGGGCTACGATACGCAGTATTTT	CASRLAGGYDTQYF
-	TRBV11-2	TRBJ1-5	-	TGTGCCAGCAGCCCCCGGGAGGGGCTTAATCAGCCCCAGCATTTT	CASSPREGLNQPQHF
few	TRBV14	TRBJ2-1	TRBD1	TGTGCCAGCAGCCAGACAGGGGGCTGGAATGAGCAGTTCTTC	CASSQTGGWNEQFF
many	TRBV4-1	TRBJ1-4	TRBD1	TGCGCCAGCAGCCTTGACCGGGACAGGAGTAATGAAAAACTGTTTTTT	CASSLDRDRSNEKLFF
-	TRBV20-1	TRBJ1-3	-	TGCAGTGCTTATCTAAACACCATATATTTT	CSAYLNTIYF
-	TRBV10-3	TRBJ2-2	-	TGTGCCATCAGCACAGGTTTGCTGGGCGGGGAGCTGTTTTTT	CAISTGLLGGELFF
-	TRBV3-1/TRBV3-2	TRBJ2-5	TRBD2	TGTGCCAGCAGCCGCTACTCTAGCGGGGGGGCTTGGGAGACCCAGTACTTC	CASSRYSSGGAWETQYF
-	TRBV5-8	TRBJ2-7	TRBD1	TGTGCCAGCAGCTGGACTGGGACAGGAGTCTACGAGCAGTACTTC	CASSWTGTGVYEQYF
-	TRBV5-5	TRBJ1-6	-	TGTGCCAGCAGCTTGGTAGGGGAAGATAATTCACCCCTCCACTTT	CASSLVGEDNSPLHF
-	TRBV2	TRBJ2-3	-	TGTGCCAGCCGCACAAGCGGACTCACAGATACGCAGTATTTT	CASRTSGLTDTQYF
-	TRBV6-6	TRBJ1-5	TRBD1	TGTGCCACCGGGACAGCCTTAAGCAATCAGCCCCAGCATTTT	CATGTALSNQPQHF
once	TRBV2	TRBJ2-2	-	TGTGCCAGCAGTGTAAGCGGACCGAACACCGGGGAGCTGTTTTTT	CASSVSGPNTGELFF
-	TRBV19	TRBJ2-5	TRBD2	TGTGCCAGTAGTATAGGGCCCGGGACTAGCGGGAGAGGAGAGACCCAGTACTTC	CASSIGPGTSGRGETQYF
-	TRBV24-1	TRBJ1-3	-	TGTGCCACCACTCAAGGGGGTTCGAACACCATATATTTT	CATTQGGSNTIYF
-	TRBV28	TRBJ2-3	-	TGTGCCAGCAGTACAGGGGGGGTTGAGGAAGATACGCAGTATTTT	CASSTGGVEEDTQYF
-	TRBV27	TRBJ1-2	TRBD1	TGTGCCAGCAGTCCTGGGACAGGGTATCGGCATGGCTACACCTTC	CASSPGTGYRHGYTF
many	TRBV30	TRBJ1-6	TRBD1	TGTGCCTGGAGTGCTGGACAGGATAATTCACCCCTCCACTTT	CAWSAGQDNSPLHF
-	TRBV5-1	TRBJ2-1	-	TGCGCCAGCAGCTTGGCGCCCCGGGATGAGCAGTTCTTC	CASSLAPRDEQFF
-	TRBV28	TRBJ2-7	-	TGTGCCAGCAGTTTGGTCTACTGGAGGGTTAGCGGAAAAAGCTCCTACGAGCAGTACTTC	CASSLVYWRVSGKSSYEQYF
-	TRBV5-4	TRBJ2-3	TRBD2	TGTGCCAGCAGCTTGCCTCCGGGGGGGCCCTCAGATACGCAGTATTTT	CASSLPPGGPSDTQYF
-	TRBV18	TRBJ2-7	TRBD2	TGTGCCAGCTCACCCGAGGGCGGGAGAAGCGAGCAGTACTTC	CASSPEGGRSEQYF
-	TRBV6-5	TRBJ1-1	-	TGTGCCAGCAGGAAACAGGGCTCGAACACTGAAGCTTTCTTT	CASRKQGSNTEAFF
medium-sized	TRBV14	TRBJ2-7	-	TGTGCCAGCAGCCAAGCCCGCGGGCAGTACTTC	CASSQARGQYF
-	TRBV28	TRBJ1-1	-	TGTGCCAGCAGTACAGGTTTGGGTCGCGCTTTCTTT	CASSTGLGRAFF
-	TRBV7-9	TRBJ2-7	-	TGTGCCAGCAGCGGGAGTCACTACGAGCAGTACTTC	CASSGSHYEQYF
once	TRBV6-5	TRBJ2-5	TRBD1	TGTGCCAGCAGCCGGGGACAGCAACCAGAGACCCAGTACTTC	CASSRGQQPETQYF
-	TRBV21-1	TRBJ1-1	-	TGTGCCAGCAGCAATCGCTCGCCGGAGGCGAACACTGAAGCTTTCTTT	CASSNRSPEANTEAFF
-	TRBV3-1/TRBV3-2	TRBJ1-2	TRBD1	TGTGCCAGCAGCATACCGGGACAGGGACGGTTTGACTATGGCTACACCTTC	CASSIPGQGRFDYGYTF
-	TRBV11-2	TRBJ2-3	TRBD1	TGTGCCAGCAGCTACTCACCCATGACAGGGGTAGATACGCAGTATTTT	CASSYSPMTGVDTQYF
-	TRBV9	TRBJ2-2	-	TGTGCCAGCAGCGTAGCGGCGGGTCGTGGCACCGGGGAGCTGTTTTTT	CASSVAAGRGTGELFF